The 29 T cell receptor beta chains presented below share a single source sample, sequenced in a study of blood T cell repertoires in COVID-19. Measured with immunoSEQ multiplex PCR; TCRdb has only the in-frame clones, and not every one. The top ten hold less than 6.5% of the sample, which has over 250,000 clones, 75% to 85% seen once. Source material: peripheral blood. These receptors were collected from a man aged 45-65 years with active or convalescent COVID-19.

The V call is TRBV5-8, the J call TRBJ1-5, with 7 bases identical to TRBD1. The CDR3 totals 15 residues. Trimming removed 3 bases from V and 1 base from J; junction bases left unmatched: 4. Per the germline V gene, CDR1 is SGHTS and CDR2 is YDEGEE. Here the CDR3 reads CASSSTGFSNQPQHF. CDR3 nucleotides: TGTGCCAGCAGCTCGACAGGGTTCAGCAATCAGCCCCAGCATTTT.

This chain joins TRBV5-1 and TRBJ2-6, with 11 nucleotides matching TRBD1. This CDR3 spans 16 amino acids. V shed 6 bases and J 3 bases; nucleotides not matched to a gene: 5. The germline V gene has CDR1 SGHRS and CDR2 YFSETQ. CDR3 residues: CASNGQGANGANVLTF. DNA of the CDR3: TGCGCCAGCAACGGACAGGGGGCGAATGGGGCCAACGTCCTGACTTTC.

Points on this clone: At one boundary the junction diverges from the germline segment, which might be a read error. This chain uses TRBV6-5 with TRBJ1-2; no reliable D call. Germline CDR1 reads MNHEY; CDR2 reads SVGAGI. The CDR3 consists of 15 residues. CDR3 residues: CASTYHTVLNYGYTF. CDR3 bases: TGTGCCAGCACTTACCACACAGTCCTAAACTATGGCTACACCTTC.

This clone was counted once. The chain recombines TRBV7-6 with TRBJ2-3, with D perhaps matching TRBD1 (6 bases). V was trimmed by 3 bases and J by 2 bases, leaving 12 bases between them. The CDR3 sequence is 15 residues long. CDR1 is SGHVS and CDR2 is FNYEAQ in the germline V gene. CDR3 region: CASSFLRDITDTQYF. As DNA, the CDR3 is TGTGCCAGCAGCTTCCTTAGGGACATCACAGATACGCAGTATTTT.

V usage is TRBV15 and J usage is TRBJ1-2, with D possibly TRBD1 on 5 matching bases. The germline V gene has CDR1 LNHNV and CDR2 YYDKDF (reference sequence). Deletions cut 0 bases from V and 4 bases from J, with 18 bases between. This CDR3 has 17 amino acids. Here the CDR3 DNA reads TGTGCCACCAGCAGAGAGGGGCCCTCCGGTCCTGGCTATGGCTACACCTTC. Amino acid sequence: CATSREGPSGPGYGYTF.

The rearrangement uses TRBV12-3 or TRBV12-4 and TRBJ2-1; no definite D call. The V gene lost 6 bases and the J gene lost 4 bases, with 7 bases spanning the gap. This CDR3 spans 12 amino acids. This chain's CDR3 is CASREAYNEQFF. DNA of the CDR3: TGTGCCAGCAGAGAAGCTTACAATGAGCAGTTCTTC.

J is TRBJ1-1 and V is TRBV28; possibly TRBD1 for D (5 bases). The CDR3 is made up of 14 amino acids. CDR1 MDHEN and CDR2 SYDVKM come from the germline V gene. The ends were cut back, 5 bases at V and 6 bases at J, with 16 bases in the middle. CDR3 DNA sequence: TGTGCCAGCAGTATTGGCCTTGGGGGGTCTGAAGCTTTCTTT. Translation gives CASSIGLGGSEAFF.

This chain uses TRBV2 with TRBJ2-1, with 10 bases fitting TRBD2. CDR3 length: 14 amino acids. CDR1 is SNHLY, CDR2 FYNNEI, per germline. The V gene end was trimmed by 7 bases and the J gene end by 6 bases; junction bases not matched to a gene: 6. CDR3 bases: TGTGCCAGCATCATGAGACTAGCGGGCAATGAGCAGTTCTTC. Translated: CASIMRLAGNEQFF.

The chain couples TRBV21-1 to TRBJ1-4. TRBV21-1 is given as a pseudogene. CDR3 size: 14 residues. The CDR3, as DNA: TGTGCCAGCGAAAATGCCGGACTTAATGAAAAACTGTTTTTT. Translated: CASENAGLNEKLFF.

The rearrangement joins TRBV30 to TRBJ2-3; weak D call: TRBD2 (6 bases). Trimming left V 0 bases short and J 2 bases short, with 21 bases between. CDR3 length: 18 residues. Germline-derived CDR1 and CDR2 are GTSNPN and SVGIG (reference sequence). The CDR3 reads CAWSVRRGGLPNTDTQYF. The CDR3 DNA reads as TGTGCCTGGAGTGTACGGAGGGGCGGTCTCCCCAACACAGATACGCAGTATTTT.

The chain combines TRBV7-9 with TRBJ2-3, with TRBD2 identical over 11 bases. The CDR3 spans 21 residues. V lost 5 bases to trimming and J lost 0 bases; unmatched junction nucleotides: 19. Germline CDR1 and CDR2: SEHNR and FQNEAQ (reference sequence). CDR3 region: CASSTPRRVAGGGRSTDTQYF. The CDR3 bases are TGTGCCAGCAGCACGCCCCGGAGGGTAGCGGGAGGGGGTCGAAGCACAGATACGCAGTATTTT.

V is TRBV18 and J is TRBJ1-3, with 7 bases fitting TRBD1. The V gene's germline CDR1 is KGHSH and CDR2 LQKENI. Losses at the gene ends were 6 bases for V and 2 bases for J; bases not matched to a gene: 7. CDR3 length equals 15 residues. The CDR3 coding sequence is TGTGCCAGCTCGCAGGGGACAGTTACTGGAAACACCATATATTTT. Protein product: CASSQGTVTGNTIYF. Full variable domain (remainder filled in from reference TRBV18 and TRBJ1-3): NAGVMQNPRHLVRRRGQEARLRCSPMKGHSHVYWYRQLPEEGLKFMVYLQKENIIDESGMPKERFSAEFPKEGPSILRIQQVVRGDSAAYFCASSQGTVTGNTIYFGEGSWLTVV.

CDR3 sequence reads: CASSHSYGRSTDTQYF. CDR3 sequence (DNA): TGTGCCAGCAGCCACTCGTACGGTCGTAGCACAGATACGCAGTATTTT. The rearrangement joins TRBV3-1 (or the pseudogene TRBV3-2) to TRBJ2-3; D not certain. Germline V CDR1 and CDR2: LGHDT, YNNKEL (reference sequence). The ends were cut back, 3 bases at V and 0 bases at J, with 13 bases in the middle. The CDR3 covers 16 residues.

Ten or more counts support this clone. The rearrangement joins TRBV4-1 to TRBJ1-6, with 7 bases aligning to TRBD1. Germline-derived CDR1 and CDR2 are MGHRA and YSYEKL. This CDR3 has 16 amino acids. The ends lost 3 bases at V and 6 bases at J; junction bases unmatched: 8. This chain's CDR3 is CASSQFTGATNSPLHF. CDR3 sequence (DNA): TGCGCCAGCAGCCAGTTCACAGGGGCGACTAATTCACCCCTCCACTTT.

This clone occurred a few times. The chain joins TRBV10-1 to TRBJ2-7; D might be TRBD2 (5 bases). The CDR3 extends over 13 amino acids. Germline CDR1 WNHNN, CDR2 SYGVQD (reference sequence). The V end lost 0 bases, the J end lost 6 bases, and 9 bases lay between the germline ends. CDR3 region: CASSESRVGEQYF. The DNA for the CDR3 is TGCGCCAGCAGTGAGTCGCGGGTTGGCGAGCAGTACTTC.

The chain uses TRBV5-1 and TRBJ1-1; 8 positions agree with TRBD1. This CDR3 is 14 amino acids long. Germline loops: CDR1 SGHRS, CDR2 YFSETQ. With V trimmed by 4 bases and J by 5 bases, 7 bases remained unmatched. The CDR3 region is CASSPQGGRTEAFF. The CDR3 DNA follows: TGCGCCAGCAGCCCACAGGGGGGGAGGACTGAAGCTTTCTTT.

This clone was recorded a few times. The genes are TRBV12-3 or TRBV12-4 and TRBJ1-2; D call uncertain. Trimming cost V 5 bases and J 5 bases, with 12 bases left between them. CDR3 length equals 13 residues. The CDR3 sequence: CASSIDMAYGYTF. CDR3 DNA: TGTGCCAGCAGTATTGACATGGCATATGGCTACACCTTC.

The genes are TRBV27 and TRBJ2-6; D is unclear. Germline V gene data show CDR1 as MNHEY and CDR2 as SMNVEV (reference sequence). V shed 0 bases and J shed 3 bases, with 3 bases lying between them. The CDR3 runs to 14 residues. CDR3 sequence reads: CASSLSRGANVLTF. The DNA of the CDR3 is TGTGCCAGCAGTTTATCCCGTGGGGCCAACGTCCTGACTTTC.

The chain employs TRBV30 and TRBJ1-3; 7 bases are a match to TRBD1. Germline values: CDR1 GTSNPN, CDR2 SVGIG (reference sequence). The CDR3 runs 18 residues. With V trimmed by 2 bases and J by 0 bases, 13 bases remained unmatched. Here the CDR3 reads CAWSSNRDSVRSGNTIYF. The CDR3 coding sequence is TGTGCCTGGAGTTCCAACCGGGACAGCGTCCGCTCTGGAAACACCATATATTTT.

The V gene is TRBV4-1, the J gene TRBJ2-7; D perhaps matches TRBD2 (5 bases). V lost 0 bases, J lost 2 bases, and 11 bases lay in between. This CDR3 contains 15 residues. Germline lookup yields CDR1 MGHRA and CDR2 YSYEKL. This CDR3 reads CASSQDTPGTYEQYF. CDR3 DNA sequence: TGCGCCAGCAGCCAAGATACCCCGGGGACCTACGAGCAGTACTTC.

The chain uses TRBV4-3 and TRBJ1-1; maybe TRBD1 (5 bases). This CDR3 has 13 amino acids. V was pared by 1 base and J by 4 bases, with 7 bases between. Germline V gene data show CDR1 as LGHNA and CDR2 as YSLEER. For the CDR3, the DNA is TGCGCCAGCAGCCAAGGGCAGGGCACTGAAGCTTTCTTT. Translation gives CASSQGQGTEAFF.

This sequence joins TRBV15 and TRBJ1-1, with 8 positions matching TRBD1. Unmatched junction bases numbered 10, after V lost 4 bases and J lost 6 bases. Germline V gene data show CDR1 as LNHNV and CDR2 as YYDKDF (reference sequence). This CDR3 spans 15 amino acids. The chain's CDR3 is CATSIHRGDGAEAFF. For the CDR3, the DNA is TGTGCCACCAGCATACACAGGGGGGATGGGGCTGAAGCTTTCTTT.

The V call is TRBV30, the J call TRBJ1-2; 8 nucleotides align to TRBD1. This CDR3 is built from 18 residues. J gave up 0 bases and V 3 bases, and 15 bases lay outside the gene matches. In germline, CDR1 is GTSNPN, CDR2 SVGIG (reference sequence). The DNA of the CDR3 is TGTGCCTGGAGCCTTGGGAGAGTTACAGGGGGGCCTAACTATGGCTACACCTTC. Protein product: CAWSLGRVTGGPNYGYTF.

The chain links TRBV20-1 to TRBJ2-7; 8 nucleotides line up with TRBD2. J was trimmed by 5 bases and V by 3 bases; bases with no gene match: 12. The germline V gene has CDR1 DFQATT and CDR2 SNEGSKA (reference sequence). The CDR3 is 15 residues long. CDR3: CSASRPGGLDHEQYF. The CDR3, as DNA: TGCAGTGCTAGTCGCCCGGGGGGGTTGGACCACGAGCAGTACTTC.

This chain joins TRBV12-3 or TRBV12-4 and TRBJ2-3; D unresolved. The CDR3 is made up of 12 amino acids. The V and J ends lost 1 base and 6 bases respectively, with 5 bases between them. The CDR3 DNA reads TGTGCCAGCAGTTTAGAATCTGATACGCAGTATTTT. Its protein is CASSLESDTQYF.

This clone was found once. This sequence joins TRBV4-2 and TRBJ2-7; tentative D call: TRBD2 (6 bases). In germline, CDR1 is LGHNA, CDR2 YNFKEQ. The ends were cut back, 0 bases at V and 3 bases at J, with 15 bases in the middle. CDR3 length: 16 residues. CDR3 coding DNA: TGTGCCAGCAGCCAAGATCTGGCGGCGGGAAGCTACGAGCAGTACTTC. As protein: CASSQDLAAGSYEQYF.

The chain combines TRBV6-5 with TRBJ1-1, with TRBD1 matching over 9 bases. J gave up 5 bases and V 6 bases, and 4 bases lay outside the gene matches. Germline V lookup: CDR1 MNHEY, CDR2 SVGAGI. The CDR3 runs 13 residues. CDR3 nucleotides: TGTGCCAGCAGACAGGGGGCTGGTACTGAAGCTTTCTTT. Amino acids: CASRQGAGTEAFF.

The chain uses TRBV27 and TRBJ2-3; 9 bases line up with TRBD2. Germline V gene data show CDR1 as MNHEY and CDR2 as SMNVEV (reference sequence). V dropped 6 bases and J dropped 0; count of bases not matched to a gene: 13. The CDR3 totals 18 residues. The CDR3 bases are TGTGCCAGCAGCCTCCGAAAGTTAGCGGGAGTTAGCACAGATACGCAGTATTTT. This translates into CASSLRKLAGVSTDTQYF.

This chain joins TRBV6-5 and TRBJ1-2; TRBD1 is a possible D gene (6 bases). V lost 6 bases to trimming and J lost 3 bases, with 11 bases between them. This CDR3 comprises 13 residues. Germline V gene lookup returns CDR1 MNHEY and CDR2 SVGAGI. CDR3 residues: CASSLQGDYGYTF. As DNA, the CDR3 is TGTGCCAGCAGCTTACAGGGCGACTATGGCTACACCTTC.